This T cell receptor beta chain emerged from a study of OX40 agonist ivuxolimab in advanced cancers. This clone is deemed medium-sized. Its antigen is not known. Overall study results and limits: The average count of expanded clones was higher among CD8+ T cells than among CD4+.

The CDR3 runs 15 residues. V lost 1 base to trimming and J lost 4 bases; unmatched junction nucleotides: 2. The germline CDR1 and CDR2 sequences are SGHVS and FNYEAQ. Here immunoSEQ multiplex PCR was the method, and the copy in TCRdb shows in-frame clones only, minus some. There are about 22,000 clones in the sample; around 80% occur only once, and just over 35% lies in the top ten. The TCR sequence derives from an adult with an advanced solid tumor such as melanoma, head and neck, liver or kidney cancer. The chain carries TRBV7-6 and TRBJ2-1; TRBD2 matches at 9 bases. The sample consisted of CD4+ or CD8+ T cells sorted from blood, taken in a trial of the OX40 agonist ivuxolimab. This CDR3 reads CASSLVAGVYNEQFF. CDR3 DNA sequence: TGTGCCAGCAGCTTAGTAGCGGGGGTTTACAATGAGCAGTTCTTC.